One sample yielded the 23 T cell receptor beta chains listed below, sequenced in a study of cytomegalovirus exposure and HLA in healthy donors. With 60 Vbeta and 13 Jbeta primers, the PCR was carried out. The protocol was immunoSEQ multiplex PCR, while the TCRdb copy is restricted to in-frame clones and leaves out a portion. The table shows about 90,000 clones, with about 74% occurring only once. Sequenced sample: PBMCs. The origin of the receptors is a woman aged 45 to 65 in good health and CMV-seropositive.

This clone was counted many times. J is TRBJ1-2 and V is TRBV5-4, with TRBD1 as a possible D gene (5 bases). CDR1 SGHNT and CDR2 YYREEE come from the germline V gene (reference sequence). Trimming removed 4 bases from V and 5 bases from J, with 18 bases in between. The CDR3 covers 15 residues. DNA for the CDR3: TGTGCCAGCAGCGCCGGGACTGGGGCCTCATATGGCTACACCTTC. It translates to CASSAGTGASYGYTF.

The rearrangement joins TRBV19 to TRBJ2-6; D ambiguous. Germline V gene sequence: CDR1 LNHDA, CDR2 SQIVND (reference sequence). V was cut by 1 base and J by 2 bases, with 6 bases left in between. This CDR3 contains 15 residues. The CDR3 loop reads CASSIVRAGANVLTF. The CDR3 DNA follows: TGTGCCAGTAGTATAGTCCGGGCTGGGGCCAACGTCCTGACTTTC.

The CDR3 reads CARGAGRTYEQYF. CDR3 sequence (DNA): TGTGCCCGAGGGGCGGGGCGGACCTACGAGCAGTACTTC. This chain joins TRBV6-1 and TRBJ2-7; possible D gene TRBD2, 6 bases. The germline V and J ends were trimmed by 11 bases and 2 bases, with 16 bases remaining between them. Looked up from germline, CDR1 is MNHNS and CDR2 is SASEGT. The CDR3 has 13 residues.

The chain couples TRBV5-8 to TRBJ1-5; 10 bases are a match to TRBD1. The V segment lost 4 bases and the J segment 5 bases; nucleotides outside the gene matches: 9. The CDR3 is 16 amino acids. Germline V CDR1 and CDR2: SGHTS, YDEGEE. CDR3 sequence (DNA): TGTGCCAGCAGCCTTGACAGGGGGCTGTCCGATCAGCCCCAGCATTTT. As protein: CASSLDRGLSDQPQHF.

The CDR3 is CASSLNTPGGSEQYF. In DNA, the CDR3 is TGTGCCAGCAGTCTGAATACTCCCGGGGGTTCCGAGCAGTACTTC. The genes are TRBV6-5 and TRBJ2-7; a possible D gene is TRBD2 (6 bases). Germline assignment: CDR1 MNHEY and CDR2 SVGAGI. The CDR3 spans 15 residues. The ends were cut back, 5 bases at V and 6 bases at J, with 20 bases in the middle.

This clone was counted only a few times. V gene TRBV5-1 combines with J gene TRBJ2-2, with a weak D call TRBD2 (5 bases). Germline V CDR1 and CDR2: SGHRS, YFSETQ. V was trimmed by 4 bases and J by 4 bases, leaving 20 bases between them. This CDR3 spans 17 amino acids. The CDR3, as DNA: TGCGCCAGCAGCCCGGATGGGCGGGTTGGTGCCACCGGGGAGCTGTTTTTT. This codes for CASSPDGRVGATGELFF.

This clone was counted only a few times. This chain's CDR3 is CASVDTGGAWGYTF. The CDR3 DNA is TGTGCCAGCGTAGATACAGGGGGCGCGTGGGGCTACACCTTC. This chain links TRBV7-9 with TRBJ1-2; TRBD1 matches at 9 bases. The CDR3 contains 14 residues. CDR1 SEHNR and CDR2 FQNEAQ come from the germline V gene (reference sequence). The V segment lost 8 bases and the J segment 8 bases; nucleotides outside the gene matches: 12.

The V and J genes are TRBV29-1 and TRBJ2-3; TRBD2 matches at 11 bases. The ends lost 8 bases at V and 7 bases at J; junction bases unmatched: 8. Germline values: CDR1 SQVTM, CDR2 ANQGSEA. The CDR3 is 13 amino acids. CDR3 in amino acids: CSIAGGPGNTQYF. DNA for the CDR3: TGCAGCATAGCGGGAGGGCCGGGAAATACGCAGTATTTT.

The V and J genes are TRBV18 and TRBJ2-1; TRBD2 matches 7 bases. V shed 1 base and J 10 bases; nucleotides not matched to a gene: 1. Germline lookup yields CDR1 KGHSH and CDR2 LQKENI. The CDR3 is 12 residues long. In nucleotides, the CDR3 is TGTGCCAGCTCACCACTGCGGGAGGAGCAGTTCTTC. Its protein product is CASSPLREEQFF.

The V gene is TRBV5-1, the J gene TRBJ1-2; D not certain. Germline V lookup: CDR1 SGHRS, CDR2 YFSETQ. V dropped 2 bases and J dropped 6 bases, with 14 bases sitting between them. This CDR3 contains 14 residues. The CDR3: CASSFAGSTNGYTF. As DNA, the CDR3 is TGCGCCAGCAGCTTTGCCGGGTCCACGAATGGCTACACCTTC.

The chain has TRBV5-4 and TRBJ1-1; 9 nucleotides match TRBD1. Germline CDR1 SGHNT, CDR2 YYREEE (reference sequence). J was trimmed by 8 bases and V by 4 bases; bases with no gene match: 15. The length of the CDR3 is 16 residues. The CDR3 sequence is CASSRPGQGPWGEAFF. DNA for the CDR3: TGTGCCAGCAGCCGACCGGGACAGGGCCCCTGGGGGGAAGCTTTCTTT. The full variable domain, in which reference TRBV5-4 and TRBJ1-1 provide the parts outside the CDR3, is ETGVTQSPTHLIKTRGQQVTLRCSSQSGHNTVSWYQQALGQGPQFIFQYYREEENGRGNFPPRFSGLQFPNYSSELNVNALELDDSALYLCASSRPGQGPWGEAFFGQGTRLTVV.

This clone has a handful of counts. The rearrangement joins TRBV11-2 to TRBJ2-1; 8 bases fit TRBD1. V was clipped by 2 bases and J by 4 bases; unmatched bases: 10. The CDR3 sequence is 17 residues long. Germline CDR1 and CDR2: SGHAT and FQNNGV. Written as DNA, the CDR3 is TGTGCCAGCAGCTTACTCCCCAGGGGGCGGAATTACAATGAGCAGTTCTTC. This translates into CASSLLPRGRNYNEQFF.

The chain links TRBV7-9 to TRBJ1-2, with 8 bases aligning to TRBD1. From germline, CDR1 is SEHNR and CDR2 FQNEAQ (reference sequence). V gave up 5 bases and J gave up 8 bases; unmatched junction bases: 13. There are 15 residues in the CDR3. CDR3 bases: TGTGCCAGCAGCCCCCCGGGACAGGCCCGGGGGGGCTACACCTTC. Translation: CASSPPGQARGGYTF.

The genes are TRBV5-1 and TRBJ2-2; 14 nucleotides agree with TRBD2. The CDR3 runs 19 residues. CDR1 and CDR2 (germline): SGHRS, YFSETQ. V shed 8 bases, J shed 5 bases, and the junction held 17 bases outside the gene matches. CDR3 residues: CASTPTGGLAGVGTGELFF. CDR3 nucleotide sequence: TGCGCCAGTACGCCAACAGGGGGACTAGCGGGAGTAGGAACCGGGGAGCTGTTTTTT.

This rearrangement joins TRBV18 to TRBJ2-1, with 11 bases that match TRBD2. V trimming: 1 base; J trimming: 0 bases; junction bases outside the gene matches: 5. Germline CDR1 and CDR2: KGHSH and LQKENI. This CDR3 spans 18 amino acids. CDR3 amino acids: CASSPLGSGGGSYNEQFF. CDR3 sequence (DNA): TGTGCCAGCTCACCACTGGGTAGCGGGGGGGGCTCCTACAATGAGCAGTTCTTC.

The chain employs TRBV10-3 and TRBJ2-5; 10 bases are a match to TRBD1. The assigned J gene may be wrong: the sequence end matches TRBJ2-7 better. Germline values: CDR1 ENHRY, CDR2 SYGVKD. The CDR3 has 15 residues. CDR3 region: CAIRHSTGGMDEQYF. CDR3 bases: TGTGCCATCAGACACTCGACAGGGGGCATGGACGAGCAGTACTTC.

The chain is built from TRBV6-4 and TRBJ1-1, with 8 positions matching TRBD1. This CDR3 is built from 13 residues. In germline, CDR1 is MRHNA, CDR2 SNTAGT. The V and J ends lost 5 bases and 5 bases, in that order; junction bases with no gene match: 4. The CDR3 region has the DNA TGTGCCAGCAGTTTCGACAGGGGTACTGAAGCTTTCTTT. This translates into CASSFDRGTEAFF.

This clone has just a few counts. This chain connects TRBV6-5 to TRBJ2-5, with 12 positions matching TRBD1. CDR1 MNHEY and CDR2 SVGAGI come from the germline V gene. The CDR3 sequence is 16 residues long. Trimming cost V 0 bases and J 5 bases; bases outside gene matches: 4. CDR3 amino acids: CASSYSGDRGLETQYF. The DNA for the CDR3 is TGTGCCAGCAGTTACTCGGGGGACAGGGGGCTGGAGACCCAGTACTTC.

This clone has only a few counts. This chain links TRBV9 with TRBJ1-2; D possibly corresponds to TRBD1 (6 bases). The CDR3 length is 13 residues. The germline V and J ends were trimmed by 3 bases and 7 bases, with 13 bases remaining between them. Germline loops: CDR1 SGDLS, CDR2 YYNGEE. CDR3 DNA sequence: TGTGCCAGCAGCGCACAGGGATTAGGTGGCTACACCTTC. Amino acid sequence: CASSAQGLGGYTF.

The V and J genes are TRBV2 and TRBJ2-6; weak D call: TRBD2 (5 bases). Trimming shortened V by 8 bases and J by 0 bases, and 8 bases separated the two germline ends. Germline loops: CDR1 SNHLY, CDR2 FYNNEI. CDR3 length: 14 residues. CDR3 nucleotides: TGTGCCAGCCTGCTAGCCTCTGGGGCCAACGTCCTGACTTTC. This encodes CASLLASGANVLTF. Supplemented by reference TRBV2 and TRBJ2-6, the full variable domain reads EPEVTQTPSHQVTQMGQEVILRCVPISNHLYFYWYRQILGQKVEFLVSFYNNEISEKSEIFDDQFSVERPDGSNFTLKIRSTKLEDSAMYFCASLLASGANVLTFGAGSRLTVL.

This clone was observed a handful of times. This chain connects TRBV19 to TRBJ2-1; 7 bases map to TRBD1. V was clipped by 5 bases and J by 0 bases; unmatched bases: 10. CDR1 is LNHDA and CDR2 is SQIVND in the germline V gene (reference sequence). CDR3 size: 17 residues. CDR3 DNA sequence: TGTGCCAGTAGTCTGTTGACAGGGACAAGCTCCTACAATGAGCAGTTCTTC. Its protein product is CASSLLTGTSSYNEQFF.

This clone was picked up one time. The chain is built from TRBV5-4 and TRBJ2-1, with 8 bases that match TRBD2. Germline V CDR1 and CDR2: SGHNT, YYREEE (reference sequence). The CDR3 length is 16 residues. Trimming cost V 4 bases and J 2 bases; bases outside gene matches: 8. The CDR3 DNA sequence: TGTGCCAGCAGCCTTTTAGCGGGGAGGGCCTACAATGAGCAGTTCTTC. It translates to CASSLLAGRAYNEQFF.

The chain combines TRBV27 with TRBJ2-1; D gene uncertain. The CDR3 is made up of 14 amino acids. V lost 6 bases and J 5 bases, leaving 14 bases between the germline ends. From germline, CDR1 is MNHEY and CDR2 SMNVEV (reference sequence). CDR3 loop: CASSPYSRDNEQFF. DNA of the CDR3: TGTGCCAGCAGCCCCTATAGCCGGGACAATGAGCAGTTCTTC.